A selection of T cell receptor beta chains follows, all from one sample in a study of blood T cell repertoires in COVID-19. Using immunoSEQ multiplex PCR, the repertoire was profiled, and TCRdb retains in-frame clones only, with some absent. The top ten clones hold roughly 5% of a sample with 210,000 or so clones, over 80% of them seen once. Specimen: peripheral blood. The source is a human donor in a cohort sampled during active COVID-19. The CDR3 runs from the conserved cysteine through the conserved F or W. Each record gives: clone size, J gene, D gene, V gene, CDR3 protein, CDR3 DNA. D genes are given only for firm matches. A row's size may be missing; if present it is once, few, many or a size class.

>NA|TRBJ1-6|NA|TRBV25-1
CASSEVRGVNSPLHF
TGTGCCAGCAGCGAGGTAAGGGGTGTCAATTCACCCCTCCACTTT
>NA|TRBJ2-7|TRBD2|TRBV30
CAWTSGRPEQYF
TGTGCCTGGACTAGCGGGAGGCCCGAGCAGTACTTC
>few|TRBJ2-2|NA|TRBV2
CASSRENTGELFF
TGTGCCAGCAGCCGGGAGAACACCGGGGAGCTGTTTTTT
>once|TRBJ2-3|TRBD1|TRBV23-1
CASSHPTGARTDTQYF
TGCGCCAGCAGTCACCCGACAGGGGCCCGCACAGATACGCAGTATTTT
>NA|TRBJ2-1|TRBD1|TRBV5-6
CASSTPDRFQYNEQFF
TGTGCCAGCAGCACCCCGGACAGGTTCCAATACAATGAGCAGTTCTTC
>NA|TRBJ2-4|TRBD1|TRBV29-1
CSAGTVNIQYF
TGCAGCGCTGGGACAGTAAACATTCAGTACTTC
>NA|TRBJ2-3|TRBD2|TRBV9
CASSVVASGRTLATDTQYF
TGTGCCAGCAGCGTAGTGGCGAGCGGGAGGACATTAGCCACAGATACGCAGTATTTT
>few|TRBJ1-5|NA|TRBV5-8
CASSYQGTPQHF
TGTGCCAGCAGTTACCAGGGAACACCCCAGCATTTT
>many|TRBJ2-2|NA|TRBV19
CASSIPDNTGELFF
TGTGCCAGTAGTATTCCAGATAACACCGGGGAGCTGTTTTTT
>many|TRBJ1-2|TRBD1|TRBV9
CASSAGDRGRNGYTF
TGTGCCAGCAGCGCAGGGGACAGGGGGCGGAATGGCTACACCTTC
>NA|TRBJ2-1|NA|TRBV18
CASAPYSDEQFF
TGTGCCAGCGCCCCATACAGTGATGAGCAGTTCTTC
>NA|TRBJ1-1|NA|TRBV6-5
CASSWSLDNTEAFF
TGTGCCAGCAGTTGGAGCCTTGATAACACTGAAGCTTTCTTT
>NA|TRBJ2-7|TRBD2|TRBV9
CASSVEGGLAGFYEQYF
TGCGCCAGCAGCGTCGAGGGGGGGCTAGCGGGGTTCTACGAGCAGTACTTC
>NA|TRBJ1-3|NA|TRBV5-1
CASSLVGGTAGNTIYF
TGCGCCAGCAGCTTGGTAGGGGGAACGGCTGGAAACACCATATATTTT
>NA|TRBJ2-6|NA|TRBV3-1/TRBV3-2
CASSRDTSSGANVLTF
TGTGCCAGCAGTCGGGACACAAGCTCTGGGGCCAACGTCTTGACTTTC
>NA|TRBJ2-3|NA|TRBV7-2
CASSLGRPPTDTQYF
TGTGCCAGCAGCTTGGGGAGACCCCCCACAGATACGCAGTATTTT
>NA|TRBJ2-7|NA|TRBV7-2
CASSSQGTSYEQYF
TGTGCCAGCAGCTCACAGGGTACCTCCTACGAGCAGTACTTC
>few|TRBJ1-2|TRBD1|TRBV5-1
CASSQGATDGYTF
TGCGCCAGCAGTCAGGGGGCGACGGATGGCTACACCTTC
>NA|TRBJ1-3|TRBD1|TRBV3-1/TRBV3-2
CASSQEDRTYSGNTIYF
TGTGCCAGCAGCCAAGAGGACAGGACCTACTCTGGAAACACCATATATTTT
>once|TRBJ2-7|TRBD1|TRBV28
CASSRDRVYYEQYF
TGTGCCAGCAGCCGGGACAGGGTCTATTACGAGCAGTACTTC
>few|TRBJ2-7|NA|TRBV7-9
CASSLASGGGSYEQYF
TGTGCCAGCAGCTTAGCGTCCGGCGGTGGTTCCTACGAGCAGTACTTC
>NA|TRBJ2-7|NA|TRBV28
CASSRLSGIYSYEQYF
TGTGCCAGCAGTAGACTTTCCGGGATATATTCCTACGAGCAGTACTTC
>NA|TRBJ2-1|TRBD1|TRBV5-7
CASSPKWTGPLREQFF
TGTGCCAGCAGCCCAAAATGGACAGGACCGTTGCGCGAGCAGTTCTTC
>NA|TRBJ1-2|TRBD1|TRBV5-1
CASSQDRGPGYTF
TGCGCCAGCAGCCAGGACAGGGGGCCTGGCTACACCTTC
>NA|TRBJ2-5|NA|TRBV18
CASSGTRQAQETQYF
TGTGCCAGCTCGGGAACGAGACAGGCCCAAGAGACCCAGTACTTC
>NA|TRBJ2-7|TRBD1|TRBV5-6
CASSLFRDSFPYEQYF
TGTGCCAGCAGCTTGTTCCGGGACAGCTTTCCCTACGAGCAGTACTTC
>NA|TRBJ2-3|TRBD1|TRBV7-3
CASSLTTGQGAAQYF
TGTGCCAGCAGCCTAACCACCGGACAGGGGGCTGCGCAGTATTTT
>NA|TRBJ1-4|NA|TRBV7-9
CASSFTGLGTNEKLFF
TGTGCCAGCAGCTTCACAGGGCTTGGGACTAATGAAAAACTGTTTTTT
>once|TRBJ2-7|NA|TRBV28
CASSAGQLPYEQYF
TGTGCCAGCAGTGCCGGACAACTACCCTACGAGCAGTACTTC
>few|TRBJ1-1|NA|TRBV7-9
CASSSTGRENTEAFF
TGTGCCAGCAGCTCCACCGGACGGGAGAACACTGAAGCTTTCTTT
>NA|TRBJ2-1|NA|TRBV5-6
CASSSPVEQFF
TGTGCCAGCAGCTCCCCCGTTGAGCAGTTCTTC
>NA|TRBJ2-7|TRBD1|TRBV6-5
CATKLAPGQGFEQYF
TGTGCCACCAAACTAGCCCCGGGACAGGGGTTCGAGCAGTACTTC
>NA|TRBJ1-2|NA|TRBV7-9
CASSFGQTSSGYTF
TGTGCCAGCAGCTTTGGACAGACTTCGAGTGGCTACACCTTC
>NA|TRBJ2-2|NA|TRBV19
CASSIRGELFF
TGTGCCAGTAGTATCCGCGGGGAGCTGTTTTTT
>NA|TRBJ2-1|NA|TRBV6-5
CASRADWSSYNEQFF
TGTGCCAGCAGGGCCGACTGGAGCTCCTACAATGAGCAGTTCTTC
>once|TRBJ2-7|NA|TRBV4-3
CASSQDRGGLSYEQYF
TGCGCCAGCAGCCAAGATAGGGGGGGGCTATCCTACGAGCAGTACTTC
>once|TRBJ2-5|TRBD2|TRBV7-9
CASSQSGREQETQYF
TGTGCCAGCAGCCAGAGCGGGAGGGAACAAGAGACCCAGTACTTC
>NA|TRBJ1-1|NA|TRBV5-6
CASSLRSGAEAFF
TGTGCCAGCAGCTTGAGGTCCGGGGCTGAAGCTTTCTTT
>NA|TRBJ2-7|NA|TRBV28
CASSSAPGYEQYF
TGTGCCAGCAGTTCAGCCCCGGGTTACGAGCAGTACTTC
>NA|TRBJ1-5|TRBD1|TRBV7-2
CASSRDRDNQPQHF
TGTGCCAGCAGCCGGGACAGGGACAATCAGCCCCAGCATTTT
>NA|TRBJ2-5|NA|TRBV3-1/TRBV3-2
CASRMIGEATQYF
TGTGCCAGCCGAATGATAGGCGAGGCGACCCAGTACTTC
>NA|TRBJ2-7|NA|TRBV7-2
CASSLRTITPGQTAYEQYF
TGTGCCAGCAGCTTGAGAACCATTACACCGGGACAAACGGCCTACGAGCAGTACTTC
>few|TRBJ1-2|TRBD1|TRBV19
CATSGTGGIYGYTF
TGTGCCACCTCTGGGACAGGGGGTATCTATGGCTACACCTTC